These 15 T cell receptor beta chains originate from one sample sequenced in a study of PD-1 blockade in mismatch repair-deficient tumors. The assay was immunoSEQ multiplex PCR, and TCRdb's table has in-frame clones only and misses some. This repertoire shows around 100,000 clones, over 65% found once; its top ten account for about 6.3%. The sequencing used peripheral blood, collected less than 37 weeks after starting pembrolizumab. The receptors were gathered from an adult with mismatch repair-deficient cancer.

J is TRBJ2-7 and V is TRBV7-9, with D maybe TRBD2 (6 bases). The CDR3 loop spans 14 amino acids. The germline V and J ends were trimmed by 3 bases and 7 bases, with 16 bases remaining between them. Germline CDR1 reads SEHNR; CDR2 reads FQNEAQ (reference sequence). In nucleotides, the CDR3 is TGTGCCAGCAGCTTCCCGGGCACGGCGGGAGAGCAGTACTTC. Translated, it gives CASSFPGTAGEQYF.

V and J are TRBV27 and TRBJ1-4; D unresolved. The V and J ends lost 0 bases and 7 bases respectively, with 3 bases between them. CDR1 is MNHEY and CDR2 is SMNVEV in the germline V gene (reference sequence). The CDR3 covers 12 residues. The CDR3 loop is CASSLSGEKLFF. The CDR3 region has the DNA TGTGCCAGCAGTTTATCGGGTGAAAAACTGTTTTTT.

This clone was recorded once. The CDR3 coding sequence is TGTGCCAGCAGCTTTAGCAGTCCGAACACCGGGGAGCTGTTTTTT. It is translated as CASSFSSPNTGELFF. J is TRBJ2-2 and V is TRBV7-3, with D unresolved. From germline, CDR1 is SGHTA and CDR2 FQGTGA. The CDR3 is made up of 15 amino acids. V lost 3 bases to trimming and J lost 0 bases, with 8 bases between them.

The gene calls are TRBV7-9 and TRBJ1-3, with D unclear. The CDR3 totals 15 residues. V was clipped by 0 bases and J by 3 bases, with 9 bases between them. Germline V gives CDR1 SEHNR, CDR2 FQNEAQ (reference sequence). CDR3 in amino acids: CASSLAEVGGNTIYF. CDR3 DNA sequence: TGTGCCAGCAGCTTAGCTGAGGTTGGTGGAAACACCATATATTTT. Full variable domain (outside the CDR3, taken from reference TRBV7-9 and TRBJ1-3): DTGVSQNPRHKITKRGQNVTFRCDPISEHNRLYWYRQTLGQGPEFLTYFQNEAQLEKSRLLSDRFSAERPKGSFSTLEIQRTEQGDSAMYLCASSLAEVGGNTIYFGEGSWLTVV.

CDR3 protein: CAWSSRTGYYGEQYF. The CDR3, as DNA: TGTGCCTGGAGCTCCCGCACAGGGTATTATGGCGAGCAGTACTTC. The chain joins TRBV30 to TRBJ2-7, with D tentatively TRBD1 (6 bases). Deletions cut 3 bases from V and 6 bases from J, with 21 bases between. The CDR3 sequence is 15 residues long. Germline V gene data show CDR1 as GTSNPN and CDR2 as SVGIG (reference sequence).

The chain combines TRBV7-9 with TRBJ1-3; D unclear. The CDR3 spans 16 residues. Trimming pared 1 base from V and 1 base from J, leaving 11 bases between. Germline V gene lookup returns CDR1 SEHNR and CDR2 FQNEAQ (reference sequence). The CDR3 DNA is TGTGCCAGCAGCTTAGTAGCCACTGGGTCTGGAAACACCATATATTTT. Translated: CASSLVATGSGNTIYF.

This sequence joins TRBV7-2 and TRBJ2-1, with 8 bases aligning to TRBD1. Germline V gives CDR1 SGHTA, CDR2 FQGNSA. This CDR3 comprises 14 residues. The junction had 6 bases not matched to a gene; V was cut back by 5 bases and J by 6 bases. CDR3 sequence: CASSRGQGGNEQFF. Here the CDR3 DNA reads TGTGCCAGCAGCAGAGGACAGGGAGGCAATGAGCAGTTCTTC.

The chain couples TRBV7-3 to TRBJ2-2; 13 nucleotides match TRBD2. Germline CDR1 reads SGHTA; CDR2 reads FQGTGA. The V segment lost 10 bases and the J segment 6 bases; nucleotides outside the gene matches: 14. The CDR3 runs 17 residues. For the CDR3, the DNA is TGTGCCACCACCCAACTAGCGGGAGGGCGCGAAGCCGGGGAGCTGTTTTTT. This translates into CATTQLAGGREAGELFF.

The chain couples TRBV6-5 to TRBJ1-1, with a possible D match to TRBD1 (5 bases). Germline V CDR1 and CDR2: MNHEY, SVGAGI. The CDR3 totals 14 residues. V was shortened by 7 bases and J by 5 bases, with 17 bases between the two germline ends. CDR3 sequence (DNA): TGTGCCAGCAACCACCTTCCCCGGGGGACTGAAGCTTTCTTT. This encodes CASNHLPRGTEAFF.

This chain joins TRBV7-9 and TRBJ2-7, with D possibly called TRBD1 or TRBD2 (5 bases each). The CDR3 has 15 residues. Germline V gene sequence: CDR1 SEHNR, CDR2 FQNEAQ (reference sequence). Trimming removed 2 bases from V and 3 bases from J, with 14 bases in between. For the CDR3, the DNA is TGTGCCAGCAGCTTACTTGTCGGGGACGGCTACGAGCAGTACTTC. Its translation is CASSLLVGDGYEQYF.

In its sample, this clone was seen a few times. The V call is TRBV19, the J call TRBJ1-1, with D hard to call. With 8 bases removed from V and 1 base from J, the gap between germline ends came to 2 bases. The CDR3 sequence is 10 residues long. The germline V gene encodes CDR1 LNHDA and CDR2 SQIVND (reference sequence). CDR3 in amino acids: CASRNTEAFF. The CDR3 DNA reads TGTGCCAGTCGGAACACTGAAGCTTTCTTT.

This clone came up a few times. The genes are TRBV9 and TRBJ2-5; D perhaps matches TRBD2 (5 bases). Germline V gene sequence: CDR1 SGDLS, CDR2 YYNGEE. The CDR3 runs 15 residues. Trimming took off 4 bases at V and 5 bases at J, with 18 bases between the two ends. This CDR3 is CASSFQDSLGETQYF. The CDR3 coding sequence is TGTGCCAGCAGCTTCCAGGACTCCTTGGGGGAGACCCAGTACTTC.

The gene calls are TRBV28 and TRBJ2-1, with a weak D call TRBD2 (6 bases). Germline V gene sequence: CDR1 MDHEN, CDR2 SYDVKM. Trimming removed 8 bases from V and 7 bases from J, with 18 bases in between. The CDR3 spans 14 residues. This chain's CDR3 is CASGGPGAVNEQFF. The CDR3 nucleotides read TGTGCCAGCGGGGGTCCGGGAGCAGTGAATGAGCAGTTCTTC. Supplemented by reference TRBV28 and TRBJ2-1, the full variable domain reads DVKVTQSSRYLVKRTGEKVFLECVQDMDHENMFWYRQDPGLGLRLIYFSYDVKMKEKGDIPEGYSVSREKKERFSLILESASTNQTSMYLCASGGPGAVNEQFFGPGTRLTVL.

This chain joins TRBV9 and TRBJ2-4; the match to TRBD1 covers 7 bases. V lost 6 bases, J lost 6 bases, and 9 bases stayed unmatched. Germline loops: CDR1 SGDLS, CDR2 YYNGEE. CDR3 size: 14 residues. CDR3 in DNA: TGTGCCAGCAACCTAGGGGGCCCGGGAAACATTCAGTACTTC. Protein sequence: CASNLGGPGNIQYF.

The chain links TRBV11-2 to TRBJ2-1; D might be TRBD2 (6 bases). Trimming cost V 6 bases and J 1 base, with 10 bases left between them. The CDR3 is made up of 14 amino acids. The germline gives CDR1 SGHAT, CDR2 FQNNGV. CDR3 region: CASRPTSSYNEQFF. The CDR3 DNA sequence: TGTGCCAGCAGACCGACTAGTTCCTACAATGAGCAGTTCTTC.